This entry features one T cell receptor (beta chain) sequence. What it recognizes is unknown. Germline CDR1 and CDR2: MNHNS and SASEGT. This CDR3 has 10 residues. Trimming cost V 11 bases and J 7 bases, with 11 bases left between them. These data belong to a study of regulatory T cells in long-lasting Graves disease. Both iRepertoire HTBI primers and Arm-PCR of CDR3 regions were used to build the TCR beta libraries. Authors' data handling: Across the samples, identification revealed some 59 TRBV and about 15 TRBJ segments. TCRdb fed the multiplex PCR reads into MiXCR, producing one record per CDR3 protein. Clone size and V and J calls follow TCRdb, not the original study. This table has some 350,000 distinct CDR3 sequences, 15% to 20% appearing once. Time point indicated: newly diagnosed GD, antithyroid drugs for less than 3 months. Generation of the TCR library employed RNA extracted from PBMCs. Study-level points and caveats: There was favoring of TRBV28, TRBJ1-2 and TRBJ2-5 in persistent disease.

These same records also appear under a second study, on T cells in Graves' hyperthyroidism and ophthalmopathy. That source notes: First-round RT-PCR with HTBI primers amplified the TCR CDR3 region. Among thyroid clonotypes expanded above 0.001, most also appeared in blood.

V usage is TRBV6-1 and J usage is TRBJ1-1; weak D call: TRBD1 (6 bases). The clonotype originates from a woman aged 18 to 35 with Graves disease. The specimen comprised peripheral blood mononuclear cells (PBMCs), sampled at new diagnosis, from a patient treated with antithyroid drugs. DNA for the CDR3: TGTGCCGGTGGAGGGGGTGAAGCTTTCTTT. Protein sequence: CAGGGGEAFF.